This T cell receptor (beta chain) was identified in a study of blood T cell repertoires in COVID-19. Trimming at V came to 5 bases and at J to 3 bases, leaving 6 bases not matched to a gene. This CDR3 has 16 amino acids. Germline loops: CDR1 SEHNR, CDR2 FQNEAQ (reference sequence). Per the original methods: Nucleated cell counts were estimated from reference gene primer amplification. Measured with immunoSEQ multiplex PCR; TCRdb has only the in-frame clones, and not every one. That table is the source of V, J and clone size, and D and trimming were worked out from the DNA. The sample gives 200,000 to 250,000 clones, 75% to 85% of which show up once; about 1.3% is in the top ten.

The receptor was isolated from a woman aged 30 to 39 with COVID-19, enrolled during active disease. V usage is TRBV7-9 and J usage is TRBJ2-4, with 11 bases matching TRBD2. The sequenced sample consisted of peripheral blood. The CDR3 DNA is TGTGCCAGCAGCAACCTAGCGGGAGGAAACAAAAACATTCAGTACTTC. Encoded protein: CASSNLAGGNKNIQYF.